This is a list of T cell receptor beta chains from one sample in a study of T cell changes during pregnancy in multiple sclerosis. Sequencing used immunoSEQ multiplex PCR; TCRdb keeps in-frame clones, though not all of them. This repertoire shows approximately 35,000 clones, around 92% found once; its top ten account for less than 1.5%. Source material: PBMCs (not recorded whether the cells were cultured). These receptors originate from a female donor with multiple sclerosis, enrolled in a pregnancy study. CDR3s include the opening cysteine and the closing phenylalanine or tryptophan. The order of the fields is J gene, clone size, V gene, D gene, CDR3 protein, CDR3 DNA. The D gene is left open where the match is weak. Clone sizes are given selectively: once, few, many, or a class where the clone is expanded.

TRBJ2-7 | once | TRBV6-5 | TRBD2 | CASSAPTSGNYEQYF | TGTGCCAGCAGTGCCCCGACTAGCGGTAACTACGAGCAGTACTTC
TRBJ2-1 | - | TRBV4-1 | - | CASSQDPYNEQFF | TGCGCCAGCAGCCAAGACCCCTACAATGAGCAGTTCTTC
TRBJ2-5 | - | TRBV13 | TRBD2 | CASSLTSVETQYF | TGTGCCAGCAGCTTAACTAGCGTGGAGACCCAGTACTTC
TRBJ1-3 | - | TRBV7-9 | TRBD1 | CASSQSGQQPGNTIYF | TGTGCCAGCAGCCAATCGGGACAGCAACCTGGAAACACCATATATTTT
TRBJ1-1 | - | TRBV4-2 | - | CASSRRSTEAFF | TGTGCCAGCAGCCGAAGATCCACTGAAGCTTTCTTT
TRBJ1-1 | - | TRBV2 | - | CASSVAEKNTEAFF | TGTGCCAGCAGTGTGGCAGAAAAGAACACTGAAGCTTTCTTT
TRBJ2-1 | - | TRBV2 | - | CASSDGQGKDEQFF | TGTGCCAGCAGTGATGGGCAGGGGAAGGATGAGCAGTTCTTC
TRBJ1-5 | - | TRBV28 | - | CASSPPDGSNQPQHF | TGTGCCAGCAGTCCCCCAGACGGTAGCAATCAGCCCCAGCATTTT
TRBJ2-7 | - | TRBV27 | - | CASSSQTVAYEQYF | TGTGCCAGCAGTTCCCAAACGGTCGCCTACGAGCAGTACTTC
TRBJ1-2 | - | TRBV6-6 | - | CASSFYRDIHGYTF | TGTGCCAGCAGTTTCTACCGGGACATCCATGGCTACACCTTC
TRBJ2-1 | - | TRBV5-4 | - | CASSAANEQFF | TGTGCCAGCAGCGCCGCTAATGAGCAGTTCTTC
TRBJ2-1 | - | TRBV7-2 | TRBD2 | CASSSPSGGSYNEQFF | TGTGCCAGCAGCTCTCCTAGCGGAGGCTCCTACAATGAGCAGTTCTTC
TRBJ1-2 | - | TRBV7-9 | - | CASSVGGLSNYGYTF | TGTGCCAGCAGCGTAGGAGGACTGTCGAACTATGGCTACACCTTC
TRBJ1-5 | - | TRBV6-5 | - | CASSYSMDQPQHF | TGTGCCAGCAGTTACTCGATGGATCAGCCCCAGCATTTT
TRBJ1-2 | - | TRBV6-5 | TRBD1 | CASTQGQGAGYTF | TGTGCCAGCACTCAAGGCCAGGGGGCTGGCTACACCTTC
TRBJ1-2 | - | TRBV7-2 | - | CASSLGSSYGYTF | TGTGCCAGCAGCTTAGGCAGCAGTTATGGCTACACCTTC
TRBJ1-5 | - | TRBV19 | - | CASNGRDYSNQPQHF | TGTGCCAGTAACGGCAGGGACTATAGCAATCAGCCCCAGCATTTT
TRBJ2-6 | - | TRBV6-4 | - | CASSEQSSGANVLTF | TGTGCCAGCAGTGAACAGAGCTCTGGGGCCAACGTCCTGACTTTC
TRBJ2-3 | - | TRBV5-1 | TRBD1 | CASSSWTGATDTQYF | TGCGCCAGCAGCAGTTGGACAGGGGCCACAGATACGCAGTATTTT
TRBJ2-7 | - | TRBV6-5 | TRBD1 | CASRQGDEQYF | TGTGCCAGCAGGCAGGGGGACGAGCAGTACTTC
TRBJ2-1 | - | TRBV10-3 | TRBD2 | CAISEREGGYEQFF | TGTGCCATCAGTGAGCGGGAGGGCGGCTATGAGCAGTTCTTC
TRBJ1-1 | - | TRBV27 | - | CASSAPGMNTEAFF | TGTGCCAGCAGTGCGCCCGGGATGAACACTGAAGCTTTCTTT
TRBJ2-5 | - | TRBV6-1 | TRBD2 | CASSGLAGEGAETQYF | TGTGCCAGCAGTGGACTAGCGGGAGAAGGGGCCGAGACCCAGTACTTC
TRBJ2-7 | - | TRBV5-1 | - | CASSWHYEQYF | TGCGCCAGCAGCTGGCATTACGAGCAGTACTTC
TRBJ2-5 | - | TRBV27 | TRBD2 | CASSLLAGAAEETQYF | TGTGCCAGCAGTTTATTAGCGGGAGCTGCGGAGGAGACCCAGTACTTC
TRBJ1-2 | - | TRBV10-2 | - | CASSGPNRENYGYTF | TGCGCCAGCAGTGGGCCTAACAGGGAAAACTATGGCTACACCTTC
TRBJ2-1 | - | TRBV19 | - | CASRGLIEGYEQFF | TGTGCCAGTAGGGGGCTGATAGAAGGTTATGAGCAGTTCTTC
TRBJ2-1 | - | TRBV4-1 | TRBD2 | CASSQEFGTSGYNEQFF | TGCGCCAGCAGCCAAGAATTCGGGACTAGCGGATACAATGAGCAGTTCTTC
TRBJ2-7 | - | TRBV7-9 | - | CASSLGVGARSSYEQYF | TGTGCCAGCAGCTTAGGAGTTGGGGCCAGGAGCTCCTACGAGCAGTACTTC
TRBJ2-5 | - | TRBV7-5 | - | CARSLETGGEETQYF | TGTGCCAGAAGCTTAGAGACAGGGGGCGAGGAGACCCAGTACTTC
TRBJ1-1 | - | TRBV5-1 | - | CASSLPSGTEAFF | TGCGCCAGCAGCCTCCCGAGCGGCACTGAAGCTTTCTTT
TRBJ1-1 | - | TRBV11-2 | TRBD1 | CASSLVGGDRVGTEAFF | TGTGCCAGCAGCTTAGTGGGGGGGGACAGGGTTGGAACTGAAGCTTTCTTT
TRBJ1-4 | - | TRBV6-6 | - | CASSYSMGEKLFF | TGTGCCAGCAGTTACTCTATGGGAGAAAAACTGTTTTTT
TRBJ1-1 | - | TRBV7-2 | - | CASSLSQNTEAFF | TGTGCCAGCAGCTTGAGTCAGAACACTGAAGCTTTCTTT
TRBJ1-1 | - | TRBV10-1 | - | CASSHKRDTNTEAFF | TGCGCCAGCAGTCATAAGAGGGACACGAACACTGAAGCTTTCTTT
TRBJ1-4 | - | TRBV2 | - | CASSVKGEKLFF | TGTGCCAGCAGTGTAAAGGGTGAAAAACTGTTTTTT
TRBJ2-7 | - | TRBV28 | TRBD1 | CASSYPGQAYEQYF | TGTGCCAGCAGTTATCCGGGACAGGCCTACGAGCAGTACTTC
TRBJ1-1 | - | TRBV7-9 | - | CASSLAPGEGAFF | TGTGCCAGCAGCTTAGCGCCGGGGGAGGGAGCTTTCTTT
TRBJ2-1 | - | TRBV18 | TRBD2 | CASSPPKGGFYNEQFF | TGTGCCAGCTCACCACCGAAGGGAGGGTTCTACAATGAGCAGTTCTTC
TRBJ1-5 | - | TRBV28 | TRBD1 | CASSLYQGANSNQPQHF | TGTGCCAGCAGTTTATACCAGGGGGCGAATAGCAATCAGCCCCAGCATTTT